The 21 T cell receptor beta chains reported below all come from one sample, sequenced in a study of cytomegalovirus exposure and HLA in healthy donors. Amplification used 60 Vbeta primers and 13 Jbeta primers. Produced via immunoSEQ multiplex PCR; TCRdb's table is partial and in-frame only. Of about 180,000 clones listed, around 80% are singletons. The sample comprised PBMCs. These receptors came from an older woman in good health and CMV-seropositive.

Here the CDR3 reads CASSFTTDEGEAFF. The CDR3 DNA is TGTGCCAGCAGCTTCACAACCGACGAGGGTGAAGCTTTCTTT. This chain connects TRBV7-2 to TRBJ1-1, with D unresolved. The CDR3 is 14 residues long. CDR1 is SGHTA and CDR2 is FQGNSA in the germline V gene. Trimming removed 3 bases at V and 7 bases at J, with 15 bases between. Filled out from reference TRBV7-2 and TRBJ1-1, the complete variable domain reads GAGVSQSPSNKVTEKGKDVELRCDPISGHTALYWYRQSLGQGLEFLIYFQGNSAPDKSGLPSDRFSAERTGGSVSTLTIQRTQQEDSAVYLCASSFTTDEGEAFFGQGTRLTVV.

The chain carries TRBV27 and TRBJ2-3, with TRBD2 as a possible D gene (6 bases). CDR1 is MNHEY and CDR2 is SMNVEV in the germline V gene (reference sequence). This CDR3 contains 14 residues. Trimming took off 8 bases at V and 4 bases at J, with 16 bases between the two ends. CDR3 nucleotides: TGTGCCAGCCGACTAGTCGGAGAGGCAGATACGCAGTATTTT. It translates to CASRLVGEADTQYF.

The chain uses TRBV6-5 and TRBJ1-4; D is perhaps TRBD1 (5 bases). Germline V lookup: CDR1 MNHEY, CDR2 SVGAGI. CDR3 size: 14 residues. Trimming took 6 bases from V and 4 from J, leaving 12 bases between them. The CDR3, as DNA: TGTGCCAGCAGCCGACAGCATCGTAATGAAAAACTGTTTTTT. Its protein product is CASSRQHRNEKLFF.

V usage is TRBV30 and J usage is TRBJ2-3; 7 bases are shared with TRBD2. The CDR3 is made up of 13 amino acids. Unmatched junction bases numbered 8, after V lost 0 bases and J lost 11 bases. Per the germline V gene, CDR1 is GTSNPN and CDR2 is SVGIG (reference sequence). CDR3 loop: CAWSVGGGGGQYF. CDR3 nucleotides: TGTGCCTGGAGTGTAGGAGGCGGGGGTGGGCAGTATTTT.

This clone was observed a single time. The chain joins TRBV18 to TRBJ2-7; tentative D call: TRBD2 (6 bases). The CDR3 covers 14 residues. The germline V gene has CDR1 KGHSH and CDR2 LQKENI. Trimming took 4 bases from V and 1 from J, leaving 11 bases between them. The CDR3 is CASSLRDLSYEQYF. In DNA, the CDR3 is TGTGCCAGCTCACTACGGGACTTATCCTACGAGCAGTACTTC.

V gene TRBV6-1 combines with J gene TRBJ1-1, with 7 bases identical to TRBD1. V was clipped by 5 bases and J by 0 bases; unmatched bases: 3. There are 14 residues in the CDR3. In germline, CDR1 is MNHNS, CDR2 SASEGT. The DNA of the CDR3 is TGTGCCAGCAGTTATGGGACAGTGAACACTGAAGCTTTCTTT. It translates to CASSYGTVNTEAFF.

The chain combines TRBV5-8 with TRBJ2-6; D possibly corresponds to TRBD2 (5 bases). This CDR3 is built from 15 residues. V shed 7 bases and J shed 1 base, with 12 bases lying between them. Germline values: CDR1 SGHTS, CDR2 YDEGEE. The CDR3 bases are TGTGCCAGCCCAAGGGAGAGTTCTGGGGCCAACGTCCTGACTTTC. It is translated as CASPRESSGANVLTF. Variable domain in full (rest from reference TRBV5-8 and TRBJ2-6): EAGVTQSPTHLIKTRGQQATLRCSPISGHTSVYWYQQALGLGLQFLLWYDEGEERNRGNFPPRFSGRQFPNYSSELNVNALELEDSALYLCASPRESSGANVLTFGAGSRLTVL.

The CDR3 is CASSRTSGNSYEQYF. In nucleotides, the CDR3 is TGTGCCAGTAGTCGGACTAGCGGGAACTCCTACGAGCAGTACTTC. The J gene is TRBJ2-7, the V gene TRBV19, with 12 bases matching TRBD2. The CDR3 has 15 residues. Per the germline V gene, CDR1 is LNHDA and CDR2 is SQIVND (reference sequence). Unmatched junction bases numbered 2, after V lost 5 bases and J lost 0 bases. Based on the CDR3 plus reference TRBV19 and TRBJ2-7, the full variable domain is DGGITQSPKYLFRKEGQNVTLSCEQNLNHDAMYWYRQDPGQGLRLIYYSQIVNDFQKGDIAEGYSVSREKKESFPLTVTSAQKNPTAFYLCASSRTSGNSYEQYFGPGTRLTVT.

The chain combines TRBV2 with TRBJ2-5, with D maybe TRBD1 (6 bases). This CDR3 is built from 14 residues. Trimming stripped 6 bases from V and 4 bases from J, with 15 bases between. Germline CDR1 reads SNHLY; CDR2 reads FYNNEI. CDR3 sequence: CASSASTGLETQYF. The CDR3 region has the DNA TGTGCCAGCAGCGCCAGTACAGGGTTAGAGACCCAGTACTTC.

The rearrangement joins TRBV6-5 to TRBJ2-7; a possible D gene is TRBD2 (5 bases). The CDR3 contains 15 residues. Germline loops: CDR1 MNHEY, CDR2 SVGAGI. Deletions cut 0 bases from V and 3 bases from J, with 12 bases between. CDR3 residues: CASSYSIGENYEQYF. The CDR3 nucleotides read TGTGCCAGCAGTTACTCGATCGGGGAAAACTACGAGCAGTACTTC.

The genes are TRBV6-5 and TRBJ2-5; D is unresolved. The CDR3 runs 12 residues. The V gene lost 2 bases and the J gene lost 9 bases, with 10 bases spanning the gap. CDR1 MNHEY and CDR2 SVGAGI come from the germline V gene. The CDR3 here is CASSYGPRPQYF. CDR3 nucleotides: TGTGCCAGCAGTTACGGGCCTCGTCCCCAGTACTTC.

V gene TRBV6-5 combines with J gene TRBJ1-5; D is possibly TRBD1 (6 bases). The CDR3 extends over 14 amino acids. Germline V gene lookup returns CDR1 MNHEY and CDR2 SVGAGI. Deletions cut 6 bases from V and 5 bases from J, with 14 bases between. For the CDR3, the DNA is TGTGCCAGCAGACCTCAGGGGTCCGATCAGCCCCAGCATTTT. It encodes CASRPQGSDQPQHF.

V gene TRBV2 combines with J gene TRBJ2-3; D perhaps matches TRBD2 (5 bases). With 5 bases removed from V and 4 bases from J, the gap between germline ends came to 16 bases. The germline V gene has CDR1 SNHLY and CDR2 FYNNEI. This CDR3 comprises 15 residues. CDR3 sequence reads: CASSTPRPGADTQYF. The CDR3 bases are TGTGCCAGCAGTACTCCCCGGCCCGGGGCAGATACGCAGTATTTT.

This chain joins TRBV7-2 and TRBJ2-5; 8 bases are a match to TRBD2. Looked up from germline, CDR1 is SGHTA and CDR2 is FQGNSA. V trimming: 1 base; J trimming: 5 bases; junction bases outside the gene matches: 9. The CDR3 contains 16 residues. For the CDR3, the DNA is TGTGCCAGCAGCTTAGATGGCGGGAGGCATGGGGAGACCCAGTACTTC. Its translation: CASSLDGGRHGETQYF.

The rearrangement uses TRBV19 and TRBJ1-1, with a weak D call TRBD1 (6 bases). This CDR3 contains 14 residues. Trimming stripped 3 bases from V and 4 bases from J, with 12 bases between. Germline loops: CDR1 LNHDA, CDR2 SQIVND (reference sequence). CDR3 coding DNA: TGTGCCAGTAGTATGGGCAGGGGCACCACTGAAGCTTTCTTT. Residues: CASSMGRGTTEAFF. The full variable domain, completed using reference TRBV19 and TRBJ1-1, is DGGITQSPKYLFRKEGQNVTLSCEQNLNHDAMYWYRQDPGQGLRLIYYSQIVNDFQKGDIAEGYSVSREKKESFPLTVTSAQKNPTAFYLCASSMGRGTTEAFFGQGTRLTVV.

The rearrangement uses TRBV7-6 and TRBJ2-2, with TRBD2 identical over 9 bases. V lost 3 bases to trimming and J lost 3 bases; unmatched junction nucleotides: 14. CDR1 is SGHVS, CDR2 FNYEAQ, per germline. The CDR3 sequence is 19 residues long. The CDR3 nucleotides are TGTGCCAGCAGCTTGGACGAGCGAGCGGGAGGAGTAGACACCGGGGAGCTGTTTTTT. The encoded protein is CASSLDERAGGVDTGELFF.

The rearrangement joins TRBV19 to TRBJ2-2; D remains ambiguous. Trimming stripped 9 bases from V and 1 base from J, with 12 bases between. This CDR3 has 14 residues. CDR1 is LNHDA, CDR2 SQIVND, per germline (reference sequence). In nucleotides, the CDR3 is TGTGCCAGCAGCCAGACTTTGAACACCGGGGAGCTGTTTTTT. Amino acids: CASSQTLNTGELFF.

This chain links TRBV5-5 with TRBJ1-1; D call uncertain. V was pared by 2 bases and J by 8 bases, with 13 bases between. There are 13 residues in the CDR3. CDR1 and CDR2 (germline): SGHKS, YYEKEE (reference sequence). The CDR3, as DNA: TGTGCCAGCAGCTTATTGCTCAGACAAGAAGCTTTCTTT. Its translation is CASSLLLRQEAFF.

The gene calls are TRBV7-8 and TRBJ1-3; D unresolved. The germline CDR1 and CDR2 sequences are SGHVS and FQNEAQ. This CDR3 comprises 17 residues. Trimming cost V 4 bases and J 3 bases, with 19 bases left between them. CDR3 coding DNA: TGTGCCAGCAGCTCCCCGGGTGGTTCCCGGGGTGGAAACACCATATATTTT. Amino acid sequence: CASSSPGGSRGGNTIYF. The full variable domain, with the rest looked up from reference TRBV7-8 and TRBJ1-3, is GAGVSQSPRYKVAKRGQDVALRCDPISGHVSLFWYQQALGQGPEFLTYFQNEAQLDKSGLPSDRFFAERPEGSVSTLKIQRTQQEDSAVYLCASSSPGGSRGGNTIYFGEGSWLTVV.

In its sample, this clone was seen a few times. The chain carries TRBV5-4 and TRBJ2-3, with 8 bases aligning to TRBD2. In germline, CDR1 is SGHNT, CDR2 YYREEE (reference sequence). V gave up 0 bases and J gave up 3 bases; unmatched junction bases: 9. The CDR3 is 17 amino acids. The CDR3 DNA reads as TGTGCCAGCAGCTTGGGGTCTAGCGGGCGTCTGACAGATACGCAGTATTTT. It encodes CASSLGSSGRLTDTQYF.

This chain uses TRBV5-1 with TRBJ2-1; the D gene is possibly TRBD2 (5 bases). The germline V gene has CDR1 SGHRS and CDR2 YFSETQ. The length of the CDR3 is 13 residues. V was pared by 1 base and J by 9 bases, with 11 bases between. The CDR3 region has the DNA TGCGCCAGCAGCTTGACGAGGGAGAGTGAGCAGTTCTTC. This translates into CASSLTRESEQFF. Supplemented by reference TRBV5-1 and TRBJ2-1, the full variable domain reads KAGVTQTPRYLIKTRGQQVTLSCSPISGHRSVSWYQQTPGQGLQFLFEYFSETQRNKGNFPGRFSGRQFSNSRSEMNVSTLELGDSALYLCASSLTRESEQFFGPGTRLTVL.